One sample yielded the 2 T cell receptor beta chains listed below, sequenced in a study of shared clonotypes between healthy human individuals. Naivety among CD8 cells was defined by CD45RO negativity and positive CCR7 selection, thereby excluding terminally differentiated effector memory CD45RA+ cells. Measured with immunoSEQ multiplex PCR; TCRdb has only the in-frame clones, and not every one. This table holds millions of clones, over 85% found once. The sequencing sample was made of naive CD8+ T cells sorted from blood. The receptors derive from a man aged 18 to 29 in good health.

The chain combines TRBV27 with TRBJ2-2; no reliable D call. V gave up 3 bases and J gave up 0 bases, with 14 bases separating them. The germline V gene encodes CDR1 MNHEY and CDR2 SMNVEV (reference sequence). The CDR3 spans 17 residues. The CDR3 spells CASSFIGARANTGELFF. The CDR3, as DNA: TGTGCCAGCAGTTTTATAGGCGCCCGGGCGAACACCGGGGAGCTGTTTTTT.

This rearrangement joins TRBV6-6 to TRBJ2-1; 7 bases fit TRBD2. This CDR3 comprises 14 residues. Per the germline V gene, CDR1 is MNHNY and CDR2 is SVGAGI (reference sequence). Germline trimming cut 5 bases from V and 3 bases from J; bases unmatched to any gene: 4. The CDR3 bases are TGTGCCAGCAGTACGACTAGCAGCTACAATGAGCAGTTCTTC. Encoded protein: CASSTTSSYNEQFF.